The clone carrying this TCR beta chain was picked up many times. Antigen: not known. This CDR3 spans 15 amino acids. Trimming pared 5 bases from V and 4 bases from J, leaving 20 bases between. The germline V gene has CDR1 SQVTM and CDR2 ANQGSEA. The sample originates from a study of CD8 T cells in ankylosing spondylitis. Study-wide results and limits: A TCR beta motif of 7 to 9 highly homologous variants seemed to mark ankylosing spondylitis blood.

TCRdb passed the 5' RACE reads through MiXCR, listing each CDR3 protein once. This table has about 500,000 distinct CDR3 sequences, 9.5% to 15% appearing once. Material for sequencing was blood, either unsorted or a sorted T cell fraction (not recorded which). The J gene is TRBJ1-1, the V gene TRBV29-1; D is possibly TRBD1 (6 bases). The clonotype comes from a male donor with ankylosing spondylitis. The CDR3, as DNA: TGCAGCGTTCGTTCAGGGGCGGCATCGGGCACTGAAGCTTTCTTT. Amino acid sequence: CSVRSGAASGTEAFF.